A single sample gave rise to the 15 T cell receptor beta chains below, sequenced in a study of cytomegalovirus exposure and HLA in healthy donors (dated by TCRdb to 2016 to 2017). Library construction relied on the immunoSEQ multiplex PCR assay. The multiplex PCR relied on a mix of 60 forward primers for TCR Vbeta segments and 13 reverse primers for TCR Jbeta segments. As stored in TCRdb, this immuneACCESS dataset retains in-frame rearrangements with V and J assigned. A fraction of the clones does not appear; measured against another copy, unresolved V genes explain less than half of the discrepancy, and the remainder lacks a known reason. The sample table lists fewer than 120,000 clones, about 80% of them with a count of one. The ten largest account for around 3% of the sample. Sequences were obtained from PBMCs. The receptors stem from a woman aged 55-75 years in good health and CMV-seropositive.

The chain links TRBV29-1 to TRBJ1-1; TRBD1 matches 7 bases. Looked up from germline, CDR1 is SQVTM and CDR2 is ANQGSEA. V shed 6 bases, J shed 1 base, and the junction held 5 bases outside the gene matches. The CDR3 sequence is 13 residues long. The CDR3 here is CSVTGQTNTEAFF. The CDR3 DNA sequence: TGCAGCGTGACGGGACAGACGAACACTGAAGCTTTCTTT.

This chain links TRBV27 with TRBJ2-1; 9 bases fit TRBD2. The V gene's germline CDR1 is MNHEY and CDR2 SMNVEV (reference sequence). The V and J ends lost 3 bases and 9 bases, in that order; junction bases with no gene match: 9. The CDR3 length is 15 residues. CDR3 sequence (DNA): TGTGCCAGCAGTTTTGGGCTAGCGGGATTAGGTGAGCAGTTCTTC. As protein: CASSFGLAGLGEQFF.

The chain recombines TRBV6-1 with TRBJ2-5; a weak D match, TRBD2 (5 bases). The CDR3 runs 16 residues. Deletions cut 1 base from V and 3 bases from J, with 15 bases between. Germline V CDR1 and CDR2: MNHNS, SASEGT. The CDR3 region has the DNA TGTGCCAGCAGTGAAGGGAGGTACACCTGGGAAGAGACCCAGTACTTC. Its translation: CASSEGRYTWEETQYF.

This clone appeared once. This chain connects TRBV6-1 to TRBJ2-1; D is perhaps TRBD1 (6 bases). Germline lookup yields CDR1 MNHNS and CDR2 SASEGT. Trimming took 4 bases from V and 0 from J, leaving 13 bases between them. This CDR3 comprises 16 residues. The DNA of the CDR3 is TGTGCCAGCAGTGGGCAGGGGTTTGCCTCCTACAATGAGCAGTTCTTC. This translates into CASSGQGFASYNEQFF.

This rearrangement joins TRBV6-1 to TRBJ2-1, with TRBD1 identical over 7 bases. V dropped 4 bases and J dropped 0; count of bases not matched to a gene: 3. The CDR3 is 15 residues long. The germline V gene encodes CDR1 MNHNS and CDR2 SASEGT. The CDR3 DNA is TGTGCCAGCAGTGTTCACAGGGGCTCCTACAATGAGCAGTTCTTC. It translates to CASSVHRGSYNEQFF.

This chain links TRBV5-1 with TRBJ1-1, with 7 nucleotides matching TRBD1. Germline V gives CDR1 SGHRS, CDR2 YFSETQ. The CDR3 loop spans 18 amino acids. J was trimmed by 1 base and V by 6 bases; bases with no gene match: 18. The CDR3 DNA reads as TGCGCCAGCACCCGTATACCAAGTCAAAGACAGGGGAACACTGAAGCTTTCTTT. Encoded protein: CASTRIPSQRQGNTEAFF.

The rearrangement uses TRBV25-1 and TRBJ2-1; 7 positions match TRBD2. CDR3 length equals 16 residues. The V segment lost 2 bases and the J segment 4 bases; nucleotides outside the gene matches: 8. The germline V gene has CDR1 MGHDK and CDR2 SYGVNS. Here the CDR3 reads CASSEREGRVYNEQFF. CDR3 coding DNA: TGTGCCAGCAGTGAACGAGAGGGGAGGGTGTACAATGAGCAGTTCTTC.

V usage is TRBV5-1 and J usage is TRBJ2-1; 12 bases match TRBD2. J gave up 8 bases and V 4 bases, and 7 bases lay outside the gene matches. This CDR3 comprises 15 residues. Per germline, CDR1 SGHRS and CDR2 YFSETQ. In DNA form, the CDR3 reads TGCGCCAGCAGCCCACCTAGCGGGAGGGCCCATGAGCAGTTCTTC. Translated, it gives CASSPPSGRAHEQFF.

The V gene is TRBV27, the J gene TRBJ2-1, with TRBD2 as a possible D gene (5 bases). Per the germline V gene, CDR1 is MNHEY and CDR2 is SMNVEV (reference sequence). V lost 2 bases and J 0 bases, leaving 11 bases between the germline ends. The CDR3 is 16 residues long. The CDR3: CASSLEGLNSYNEQFF. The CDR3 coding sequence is TGTGCCAGCAGTTTAGAGGGCTTAAACTCCTACAATGAGCAGTTCTTC.

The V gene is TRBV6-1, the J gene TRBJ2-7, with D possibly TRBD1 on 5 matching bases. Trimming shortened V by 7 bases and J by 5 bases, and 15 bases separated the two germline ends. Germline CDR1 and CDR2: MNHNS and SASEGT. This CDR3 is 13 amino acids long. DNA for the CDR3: TGTGCCAGCATGGCAGGGCTGGATAACGAGCAGTACTTC. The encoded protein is CASMAGLDNEQYF.

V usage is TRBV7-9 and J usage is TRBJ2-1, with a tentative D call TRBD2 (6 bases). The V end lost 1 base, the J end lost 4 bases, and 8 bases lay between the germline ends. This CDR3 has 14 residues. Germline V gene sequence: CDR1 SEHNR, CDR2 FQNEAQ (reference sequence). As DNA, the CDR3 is TGTGCCAGCAGCTTAGGTGGGAGGTACAATGAGCAGTTCTTC. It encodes CASSLGGRYNEQFF.

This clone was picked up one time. The CDR3: CASGRLGQQRYGYTF. The CDR3 bases are TGTGCTAGTGGTCGCCTCGGACAGCAGAGGTATGGCTACACCTTC. V and J are TRBV12-5 and TRBJ1-2, with a possible D match to TRBD1 (6 bases). V was cut by 5 bases and J by 5 bases, with 18 bases left in between. The CDR3 has 15 residues. Germline V gene data show CDR1 as LGHNT and CDR2 as FRNRAP.

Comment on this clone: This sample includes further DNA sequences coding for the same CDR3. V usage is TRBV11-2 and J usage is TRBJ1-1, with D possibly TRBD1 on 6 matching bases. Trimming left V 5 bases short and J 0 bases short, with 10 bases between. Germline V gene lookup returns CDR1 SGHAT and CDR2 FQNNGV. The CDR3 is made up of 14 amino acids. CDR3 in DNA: TGTGCCAGCAGCCTACAGGGACTGAACACTGAAGCTTTCTTT. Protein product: CASSLQGLNTEAFF.

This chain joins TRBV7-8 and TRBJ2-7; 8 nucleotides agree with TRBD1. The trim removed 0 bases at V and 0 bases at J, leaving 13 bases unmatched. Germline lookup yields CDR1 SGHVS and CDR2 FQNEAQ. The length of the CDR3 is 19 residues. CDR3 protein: CASSLAPRVRDRSSYEQYF. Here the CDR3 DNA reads TGTGCCAGCAGCTTAGCACCACGAGTAAGGGACAGGAGCTCCTACGAGCAGTACTTC.

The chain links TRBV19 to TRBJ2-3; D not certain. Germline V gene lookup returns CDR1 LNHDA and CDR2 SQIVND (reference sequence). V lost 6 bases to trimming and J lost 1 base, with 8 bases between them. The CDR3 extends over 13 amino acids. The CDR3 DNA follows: TGTGCCAGTAGCCTCCGGGGCACAGATACGCAGTATTTT. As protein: CASSLRGTDTQYF. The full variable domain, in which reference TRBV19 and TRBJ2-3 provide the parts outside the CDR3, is DGGITQSPKYLFRKEGQNVTLSCEQNLNHDAMYWYRQDPGQGLRLIYYSQIVNDFQKGDIAEGYSVSREKKESFPLTVTSAQKNPTAFYLCASSLRGTDTQYFGPGTRLTVL.